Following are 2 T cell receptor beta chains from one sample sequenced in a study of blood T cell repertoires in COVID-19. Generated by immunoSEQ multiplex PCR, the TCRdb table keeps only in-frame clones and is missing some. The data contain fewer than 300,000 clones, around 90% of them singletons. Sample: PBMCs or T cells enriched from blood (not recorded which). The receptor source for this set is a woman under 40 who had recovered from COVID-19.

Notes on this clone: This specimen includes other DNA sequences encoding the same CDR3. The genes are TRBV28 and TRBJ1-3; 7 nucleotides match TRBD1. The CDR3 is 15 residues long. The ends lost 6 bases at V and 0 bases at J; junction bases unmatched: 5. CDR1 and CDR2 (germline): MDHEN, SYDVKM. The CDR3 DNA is TGTGCCAGCAGAACGGACAGGAGCTCTGGAAACACCATATATTTT. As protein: CASRTDRSSGNTIYF.

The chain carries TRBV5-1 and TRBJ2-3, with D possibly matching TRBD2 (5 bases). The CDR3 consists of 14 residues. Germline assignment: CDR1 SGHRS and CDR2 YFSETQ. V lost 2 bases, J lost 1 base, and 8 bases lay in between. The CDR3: CASSLRERTDTQYF. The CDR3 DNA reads TGCGCCAGCAGCTTAAGGGAGCGCACAGATACGCAGTATTTT.